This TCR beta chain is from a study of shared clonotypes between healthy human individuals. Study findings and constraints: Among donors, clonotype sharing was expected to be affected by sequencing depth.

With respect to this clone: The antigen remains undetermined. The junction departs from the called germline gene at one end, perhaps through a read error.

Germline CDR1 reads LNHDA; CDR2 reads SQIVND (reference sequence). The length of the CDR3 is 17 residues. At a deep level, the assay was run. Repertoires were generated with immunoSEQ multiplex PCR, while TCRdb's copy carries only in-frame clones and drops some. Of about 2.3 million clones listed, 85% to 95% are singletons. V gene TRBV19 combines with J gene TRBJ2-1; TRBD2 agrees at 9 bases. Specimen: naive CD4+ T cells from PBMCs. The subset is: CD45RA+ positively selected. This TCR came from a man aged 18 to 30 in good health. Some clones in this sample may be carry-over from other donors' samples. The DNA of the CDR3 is TGTGCCAGTAGTATGGCGGGGCTAGCGGGACCCTACGATGAGCAGTTCTTC. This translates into CASSMAGLAGPYDEQFF.